In this sample, the clone carrying this T cell receptor (beta chain) turned up a few times. Trimming at V came to 3 bases and at J to 3 bases, leaving 8 bases not matched to a gene. The CDR3 runs 16 residues. CDR1 SGHVS and CDR2 FQNEAQ come from the germline V gene. This entry belongs to a study of beta chain features in type 1 diabetes. Across the whole study: Sorted cell examination encompassed approximately 98,000,000 cells across all samples.

The authors reverse transcribed all of the isolated RNA, so sequencing captured expressed TCRB transcripts. The read count averaged approximately 4 million across naive, central memory and regulatory T cell samples. The data were produced by immunoSEQ multiplex PCR, yet TCRdb's version contains in-frame clones alone and is incomplete. The repertoire includes roughly 290,000 clones, about 8% of them detected once, and more than 0.8% sits in the top ten. The TCR comes from a woman aged 18-29 years in good health. V is TRBV7-8 and J is TRBJ2-7, with 10 bases lining up with TRBD2. Sequencing used central memory CD4+ T cells from blood. Here the CDR3 reads CASSLGLAGVNYEQYF. The CDR3 bases are TGTGCCAGCAGCTTGGGGCTAGCGGGAGTCAACTACGAGCAGTACTTC.